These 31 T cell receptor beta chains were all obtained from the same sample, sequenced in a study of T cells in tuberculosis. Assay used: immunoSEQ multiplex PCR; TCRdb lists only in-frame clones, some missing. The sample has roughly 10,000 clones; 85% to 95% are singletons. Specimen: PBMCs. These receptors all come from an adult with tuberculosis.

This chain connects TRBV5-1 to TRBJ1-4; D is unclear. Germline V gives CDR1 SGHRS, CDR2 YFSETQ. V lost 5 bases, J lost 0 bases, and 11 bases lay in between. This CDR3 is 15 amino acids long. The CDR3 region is CASSNQRATNEKLFF. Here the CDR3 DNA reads TGCGCCAGCAGTAACCAGCGTGCAACTAATGAAAAACTGTTTTTT.

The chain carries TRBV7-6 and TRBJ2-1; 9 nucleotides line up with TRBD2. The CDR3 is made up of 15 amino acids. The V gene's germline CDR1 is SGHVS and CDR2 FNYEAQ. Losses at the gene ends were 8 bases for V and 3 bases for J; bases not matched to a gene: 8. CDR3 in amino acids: CASGWAGGDYNEQFF. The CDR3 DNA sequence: TGTGCCAGCGGTTGGGCGGGAGGGGACTACAATGAGCAGTTCTTC.

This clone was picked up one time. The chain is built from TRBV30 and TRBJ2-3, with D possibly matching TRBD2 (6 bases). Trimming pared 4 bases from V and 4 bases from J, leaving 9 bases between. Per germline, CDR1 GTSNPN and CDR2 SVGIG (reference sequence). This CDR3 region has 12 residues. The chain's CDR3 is CAWNPGADTQYF. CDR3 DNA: TGTGCCTGGAATCCGGGGGCAGATACGCAGTATTTT.

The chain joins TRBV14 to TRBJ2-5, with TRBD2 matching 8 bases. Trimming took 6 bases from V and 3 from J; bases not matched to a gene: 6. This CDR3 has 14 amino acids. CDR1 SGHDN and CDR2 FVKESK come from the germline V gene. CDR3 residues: CASSLTGGKETQYF. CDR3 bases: TGTGCCAGCAGTCTCACGGGAGGGAAAGAGACCCAGTACTTC.

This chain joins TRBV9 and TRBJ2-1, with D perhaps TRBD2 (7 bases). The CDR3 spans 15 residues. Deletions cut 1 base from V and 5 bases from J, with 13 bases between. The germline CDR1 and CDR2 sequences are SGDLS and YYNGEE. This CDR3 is CASSVSGGPNNEQFF. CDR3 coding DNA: TGTGCCAGCAGCGTATCCGGGGGGCCAAACAATGAGCAGTTCTTC.

The CDR3 region is CASSPPTGSYEQYF. Written as DNA, the CDR3 is TGTGCCAGCAGTCCCCCGACAGGGTCCTACGAGCAGTACTTC. The chain links TRBV28 to TRBJ2-7, with TRBD1 identical over 7 bases. Per the germline V gene, CDR1 is MDHEN and CDR2 is SYDVKM. With V trimmed by 5 bases and J by 1 base, 5 bases remained unmatched. The CDR3 loop spans 14 amino acids.

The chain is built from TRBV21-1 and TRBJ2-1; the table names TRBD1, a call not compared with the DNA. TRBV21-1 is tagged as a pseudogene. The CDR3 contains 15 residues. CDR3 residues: CASSKCRDRNNEQFF. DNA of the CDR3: TGTGCCAGCAGCAAATGCCGGGACAGAAACAATGAGCAGTTCTTC.

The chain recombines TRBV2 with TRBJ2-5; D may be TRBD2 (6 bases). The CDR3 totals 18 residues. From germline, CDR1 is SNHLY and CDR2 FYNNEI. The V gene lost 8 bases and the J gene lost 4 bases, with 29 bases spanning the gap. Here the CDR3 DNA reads TGTGCCAGCCGGACTATATTTTCGGACTATCCCCGGGCAGAGACCCAGTACTTC. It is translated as CASRTIFSDYPRAETQYF.

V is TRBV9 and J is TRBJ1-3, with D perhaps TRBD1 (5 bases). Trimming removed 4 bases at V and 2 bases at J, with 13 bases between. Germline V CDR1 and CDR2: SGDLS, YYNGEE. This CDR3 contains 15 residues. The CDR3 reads CASSPSGGAGNTIYF. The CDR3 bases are TGTGCCAGCAGCCCCTCGGGGGGGGCTGGAAACACCATATATTTT.

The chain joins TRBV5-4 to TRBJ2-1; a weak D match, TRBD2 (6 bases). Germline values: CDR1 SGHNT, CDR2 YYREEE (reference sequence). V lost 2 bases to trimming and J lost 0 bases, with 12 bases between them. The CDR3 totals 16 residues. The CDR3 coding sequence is TGTGCCAGCAGCTTAGGGACTCCGAGCTCCTACAATGAGCAGTTCTTC. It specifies CASSLGTPSSYNEQFF.

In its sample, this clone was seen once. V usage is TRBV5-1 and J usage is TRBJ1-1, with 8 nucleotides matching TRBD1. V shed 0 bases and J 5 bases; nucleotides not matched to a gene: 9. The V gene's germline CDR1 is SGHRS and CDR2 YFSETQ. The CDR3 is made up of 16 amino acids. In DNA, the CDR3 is TGCGCCAGCAGCTTGGCCATCACAGGGGGGCGTACTGAAGCTTTCTTT. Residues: CASSLAITGGRTEAFF.

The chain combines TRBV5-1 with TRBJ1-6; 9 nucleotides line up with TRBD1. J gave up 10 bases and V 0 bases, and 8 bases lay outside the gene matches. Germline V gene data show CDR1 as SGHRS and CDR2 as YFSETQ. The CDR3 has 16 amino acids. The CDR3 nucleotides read TGCGCCAGCAGCTTGGAATGGGGACAGGGTAGCTCACCCCTCCACTTT. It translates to CASSLEWGQGSSPLHF.

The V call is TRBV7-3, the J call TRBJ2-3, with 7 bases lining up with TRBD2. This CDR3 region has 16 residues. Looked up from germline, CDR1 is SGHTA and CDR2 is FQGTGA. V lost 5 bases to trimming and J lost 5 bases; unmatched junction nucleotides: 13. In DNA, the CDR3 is TGTGCCAGCAGCCTTTCAGTAAGCGGGGCCGGAGATACGCAGTATTTT. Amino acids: CASSLSVSGAGDTQYF. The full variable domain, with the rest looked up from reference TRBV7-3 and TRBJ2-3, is GAGVSQTPSNKVTEKGKYVELRCDPISGHTALYWYRQSLGQGPEFLIYFQGTGAADDSGLPNDRFFAVRPEGSVSTLKIQRTERGDSAVYLCASSLSVSGAGDTQYFGPGTRLTVL.

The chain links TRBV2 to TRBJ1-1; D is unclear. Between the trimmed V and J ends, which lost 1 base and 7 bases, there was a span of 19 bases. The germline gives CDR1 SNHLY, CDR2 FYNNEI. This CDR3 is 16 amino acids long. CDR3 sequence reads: CASSEGAGTYSYEAFF. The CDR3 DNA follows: TGTGCCAGCAGTGAAGGTGCGGGCACCTACTCTTATGAAGCTTTCTTT.

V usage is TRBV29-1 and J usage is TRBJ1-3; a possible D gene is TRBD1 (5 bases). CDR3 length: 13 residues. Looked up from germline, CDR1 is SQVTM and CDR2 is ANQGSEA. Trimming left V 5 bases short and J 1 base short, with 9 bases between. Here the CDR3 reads CSVRRGSGNTIYF. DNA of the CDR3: TGCAGCGTTCGGAGGGGTTCTGGAAACACCATATATTTT.

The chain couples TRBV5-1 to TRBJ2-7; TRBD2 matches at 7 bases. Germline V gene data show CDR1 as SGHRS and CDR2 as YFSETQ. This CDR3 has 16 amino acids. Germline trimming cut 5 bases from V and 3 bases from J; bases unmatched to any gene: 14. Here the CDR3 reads CASSRGLPDRRYEQYF. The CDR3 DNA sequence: TGCGCCAGCAGTCGGGGACTACCCGATCGCCGCTACGAGCAGTACTTC. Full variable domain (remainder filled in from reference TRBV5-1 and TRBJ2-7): KAGVTQTPRYLIKTRGQQVTLSCSPISGHRSVSWYQQTPGQGLQFLFEYFSETQRNKGNFPGRFSGRQFSNSRSEMNVSTLELGDSALYLCASSRGLPDRRYEQYFGPGTRLTVT.

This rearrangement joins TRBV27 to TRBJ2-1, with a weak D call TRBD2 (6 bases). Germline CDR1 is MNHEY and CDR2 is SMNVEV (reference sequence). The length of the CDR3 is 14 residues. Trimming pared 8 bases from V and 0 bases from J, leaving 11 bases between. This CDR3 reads CASSGSGSYNEQFF. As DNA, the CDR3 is TGTGCCAGCTCCGGGAGCGGCTCCTACAATGAGCAGTTCTTC.

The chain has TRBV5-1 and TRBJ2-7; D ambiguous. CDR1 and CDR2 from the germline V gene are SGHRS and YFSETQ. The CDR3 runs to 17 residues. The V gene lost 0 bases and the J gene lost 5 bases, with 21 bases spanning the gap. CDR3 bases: TGCGCCAGCAGCTTGGTGGTCGGAGTCCGGGTCCGGGACGAGCAGTACTTC. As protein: CASSLVVGVRVRDEQYF. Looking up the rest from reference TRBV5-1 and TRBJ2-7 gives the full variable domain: KAGVTQTPRYLIKTRGQQVTLSCSPISGHRSVSWYQQTPGQGLQFLFEYFSETQRNKGNFPGRFSGRQFSNSRSEMNVSTLELGDSALYLCASSLVVGVRVRDEQYFGPGTRLTVT.

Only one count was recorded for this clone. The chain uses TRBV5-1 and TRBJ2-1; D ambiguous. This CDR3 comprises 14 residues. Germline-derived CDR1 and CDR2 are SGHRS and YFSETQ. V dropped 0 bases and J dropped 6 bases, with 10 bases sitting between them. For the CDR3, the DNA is TGCGCCAGCAGCTTGGGCCTAGTCGGCAATGAGCAGTTCTTC. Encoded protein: CASSLGLVGNEQFF.

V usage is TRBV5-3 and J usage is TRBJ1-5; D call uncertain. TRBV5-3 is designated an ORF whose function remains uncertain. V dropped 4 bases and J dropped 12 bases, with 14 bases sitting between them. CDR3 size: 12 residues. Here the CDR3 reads CARSPLHSIQHF. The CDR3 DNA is TGTGCCAGAAGCCCGCTCCATTCTATCCAGCATTTT.

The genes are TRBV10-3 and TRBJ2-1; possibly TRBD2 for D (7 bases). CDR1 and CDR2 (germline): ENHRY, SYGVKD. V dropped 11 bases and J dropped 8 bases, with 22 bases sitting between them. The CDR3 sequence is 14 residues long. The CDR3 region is CASHPGGRGDEQFF. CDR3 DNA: TGTGCCTCACACCCGGGGGGCCGGGGGGATGAGCAGTTCTTC.

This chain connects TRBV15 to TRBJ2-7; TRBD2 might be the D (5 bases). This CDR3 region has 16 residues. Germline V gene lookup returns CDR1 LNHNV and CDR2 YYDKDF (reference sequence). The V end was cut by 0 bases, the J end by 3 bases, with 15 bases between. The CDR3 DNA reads TGTGCCACCAGCAGAGATAGAGAGTCCCGGGGCTACGAGCAGTACTTC. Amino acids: CATSRDRESRGYEQYF.

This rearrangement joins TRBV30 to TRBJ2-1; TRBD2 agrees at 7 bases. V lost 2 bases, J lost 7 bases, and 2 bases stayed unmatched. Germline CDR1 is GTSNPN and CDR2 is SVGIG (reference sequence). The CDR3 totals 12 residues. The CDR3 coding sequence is TGTGCCTGGAGTCGACTAGCAAATGAGCAGTTCTTC. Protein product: CAWSRLANEQFF.

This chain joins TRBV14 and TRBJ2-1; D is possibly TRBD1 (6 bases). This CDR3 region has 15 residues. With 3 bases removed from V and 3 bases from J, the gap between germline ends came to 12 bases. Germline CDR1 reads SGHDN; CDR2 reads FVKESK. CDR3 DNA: TGTGCCAGCAGCCATGGACAGCTCGGCTACAATGAGCAGTTCTTC. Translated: CASSHGQLGYNEQFF.

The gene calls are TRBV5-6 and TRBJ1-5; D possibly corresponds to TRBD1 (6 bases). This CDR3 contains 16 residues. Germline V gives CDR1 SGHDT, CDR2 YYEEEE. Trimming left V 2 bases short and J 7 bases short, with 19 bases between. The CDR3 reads CASSLHNRAGGQPQHF. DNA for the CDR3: TGTGCCAGCAGCTTACACAACAGGGCGGGAGGACAGCCCCAGCATTTT.

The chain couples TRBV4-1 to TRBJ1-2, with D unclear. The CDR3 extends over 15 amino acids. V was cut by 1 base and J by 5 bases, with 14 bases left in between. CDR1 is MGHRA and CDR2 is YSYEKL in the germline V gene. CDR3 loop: CASSQVPRRIYGYTF. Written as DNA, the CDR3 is TGCGCCAGCAGCCAAGTACCGAGGAGAATATATGGCTACACCTTC.

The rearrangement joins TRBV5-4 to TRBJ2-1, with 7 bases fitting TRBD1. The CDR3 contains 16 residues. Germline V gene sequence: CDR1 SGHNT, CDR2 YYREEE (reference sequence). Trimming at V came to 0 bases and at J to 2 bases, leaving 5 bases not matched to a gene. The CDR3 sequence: CASSLVHRGPYNEQFF. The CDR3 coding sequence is TGTGCCAGCAGCTTGGTCCACAGGGGTCCCTACAATGAGCAGTTCTTC.

The DNA for the CDR3 is TGCAGCGCCTCCGGGACAGACCAAGAGACCCAGTACTTC. Amino acid sequence: CSASGTDQETQYF. The chain couples TRBV29-1 to TRBJ2-5; 7 positions agree with TRBD1. The V segment lost 7 bases and the J segment 0 bases; nucleotides outside the gene matches: 5. Germline V lookup: CDR1 SQVTM, CDR2 ANQGSEA. The CDR3 loop spans 13 amino acids.

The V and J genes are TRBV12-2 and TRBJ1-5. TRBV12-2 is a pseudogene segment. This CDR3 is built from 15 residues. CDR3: CASRPPEDSNQPQHF. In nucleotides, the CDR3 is TGTGCAAGTCGCCCCCCTGAGGATAGCAATCAGCCCCAGCATTTT.

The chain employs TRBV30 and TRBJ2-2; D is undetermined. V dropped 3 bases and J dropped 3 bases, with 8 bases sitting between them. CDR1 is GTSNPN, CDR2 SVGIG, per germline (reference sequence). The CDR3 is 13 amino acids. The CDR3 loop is CAWRGFYTGELFF. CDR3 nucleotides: TGTGCCTGGAGGGGCTTTTACACCGGGGAGCTGTTTTTT.

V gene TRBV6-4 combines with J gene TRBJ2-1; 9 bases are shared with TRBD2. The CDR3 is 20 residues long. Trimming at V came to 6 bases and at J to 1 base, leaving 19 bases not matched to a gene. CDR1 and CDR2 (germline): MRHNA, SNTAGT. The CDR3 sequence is CASRETGQREVLFSYNEQFF. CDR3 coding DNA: TGTGCCAGCAGGGAAACAGGTCAGCGGGAGGTCCTATTTTCCTACAATGAGCAGTTCTTC.